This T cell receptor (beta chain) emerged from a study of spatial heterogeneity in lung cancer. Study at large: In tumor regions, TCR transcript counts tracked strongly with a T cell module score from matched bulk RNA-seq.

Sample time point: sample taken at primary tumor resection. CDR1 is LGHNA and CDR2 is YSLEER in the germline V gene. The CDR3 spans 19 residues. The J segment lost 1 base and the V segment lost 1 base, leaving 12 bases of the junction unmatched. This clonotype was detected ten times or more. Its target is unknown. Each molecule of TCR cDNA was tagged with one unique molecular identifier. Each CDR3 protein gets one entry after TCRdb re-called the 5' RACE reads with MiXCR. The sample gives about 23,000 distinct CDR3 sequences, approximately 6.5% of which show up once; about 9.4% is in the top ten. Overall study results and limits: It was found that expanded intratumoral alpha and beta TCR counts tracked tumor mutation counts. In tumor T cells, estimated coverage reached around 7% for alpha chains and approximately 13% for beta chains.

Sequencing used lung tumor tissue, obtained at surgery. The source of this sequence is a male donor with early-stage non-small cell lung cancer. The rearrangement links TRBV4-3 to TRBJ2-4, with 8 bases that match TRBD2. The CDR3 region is CASSQGDSGVNVAKNIQYF. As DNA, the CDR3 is TGCGCCAGCAGCCAAGGAGATAGCGGGGTTAATGTGGCCAAAAACATTCAGTACTTC.